The 20 T cell receptor beta chains listed next were all sequenced from one sample in a study of siplizumab effects on memory and regulatory T cells. Libraries were prepared by immunoSEQ multiplex PCR; TCRdb keeps only in-frame clonotypes and omits some of them. The table records about 50,000 clones, roughly 87% of them present only once. Material: naive CD8+ T cells sorted from blood. The source is a human donor in good health.

J is TRBJ2-3 and V is TRBV19; D unresolved. Trimming shortened V by 4 bases and J by 2 bases, and 13 bases separated the two germline ends. In germline, CDR1 is LNHDA, CDR2 SQIVND (reference sequence). This CDR3 has 15 amino acids. The chain's CDR3 is CASSTSGADTDTQYF. The CDR3 DNA reads TGTGCCAGTAGTACATCCGGCGCAGACACAGATACGCAGTATTTT.

DNA of the CDR3: TGTGCCAGCAGTGAGGACAGGGGGGGCCACGAGCAGTACTTC. Protein sequence: CASSEDRGGHEQYF. The gene calls are TRBV27 and TRBJ2-7, with 10 bases that match TRBD1. This CDR3 region has 14 residues. V was pared by 5 bases and J by 5 bases, with 6 bases of the junction left unmatched. The germline CDR1 and CDR2 sequences are MNHEY and SMNVEV (reference sequence).

The chain couples TRBV30 to TRBJ2-7; maybe TRBD2 (6 bases). With 7 bases removed from V and 3 bases from J, the gap between germline ends came to 13 bases. Germline CDR1 reads GTSNPN; CDR2 reads SVGIG (reference sequence). This CDR3 is 12 amino acids long. CDR3 DNA: TGTGCCTTAACGGGACTTGACTACGAGCAGTACTTC. Translating it yields CALTGLDYEQYF. The variable domain in full, with the rest retrieved from reference TRBV30 and TRBJ2-7, is SQTIHQWPATLVQPVGSPLSLECTVEGTSNPNLYWYRQAAGRGLQLLFYSVGIGQISSEVPQNLSASRPQDRQFILSSKKLLLSDSGFYLCALTGLDYEQYFGPGTRLTVT.

The chain joins TRBV7-9 to TRBJ1-5, with a tentative D call TRBD1 (6 bases). Germline V gene lookup returns CDR1 SEHNR and CDR2 FQNEAQ (reference sequence). V was trimmed by 4 bases and J by 0 bases, leaving 16 bases between them. The CDR3 is made up of 17 amino acids. In DNA form, the CDR3 reads TGTGCCAGCAGCTCCTCCGGGACACTTTATAGCAATCAGCCCCAGCATTTT. Translating gives CASSSSGTLYSNQPQHF.

The V call is TRBV5-1, the J call TRBJ2-7; the match to TRBD1 covers 7 bases. The CDR3 length is 15 residues. Germline V gene sequence: CDR1 SGHRS, CDR2 YFSETQ. V dropped 1 base and J dropped 0; count of bases not matched to a gene: 4. CDR3 sequence: CASSLWSGGSYEQYF. The DNA of the CDR3 is TGCGCCAGCAGCTTGTGGTCAGGGGGCTCCTACGAGCAGTACTTC.

J is TRBJ2-3 and V is TRBV7-9, with 9 bases matching TRBD1. V was pared by 4 bases and J by 3 bases, with 8 bases of the junction left unmatched. Germline V lookup: CDR1 SEHNR, CDR2 FQNEAQ (reference sequence). This CDR3 is 16 amino acids long. The CDR3, as DNA: TGTGCCAGCAGCTCGCCCGCCGGGACAGGGACAGATACGCAGTATTTT. This gives the protein CASSSPAGTGTDTQYF.

The rearrangement uses TRBV7-2 and TRBJ2-7, with D hard to call. CDR1 is SGHTA and CDR2 is FQGNSA in the germline V gene. V was clipped by 1 base and J by 3 bases, with 7 bases between them. The CDR3 consists of 13 residues. The CDR3 is CASSLGYSYEQYF. CDR3 in DNA: TGTGCCAGCAGCTTAGGTTATAGCTACGAGCAGTACTTC.

The chain recombines TRBV27 with TRBJ2-7, with D uncertain. CDR1 and CDR2 from the germline V gene are MNHEY and SMNVEV (reference sequence). Trimming removed 3 bases at V and 3 bases at J, with 12 bases between. The CDR3 sequence is 14 residues long. CDR3 sequence (DNA): TGTGCCAGCAGTTTGGATAGATCGGGCTACGAGCAGTACTTC. This gives the protein CASSLDRSGYEQYF.

V is TRBV29-1 and J is TRBJ2-6; D not certain. V was trimmed by 7 bases and J by 0 bases, leaving 10 bases between them. CDR1 is SQVTM and CDR2 is ANQGSEA in the germline V gene. There are 14 residues in the CDR3. CDR3 coding DNA: TGCAGCGCCTTCGATGGCTCTGGGGCCAACGTCCTGACTTTC. Amino acids: CSAFDGSGANVLTF.

The rearrangement uses TRBV27 and TRBJ1-5; 9 positions match TRBD1. The CDR3 runs to 13 residues. Germline V gives CDR1 MNHEY, CDR2 SMNVEV (reference sequence). Unmatched junction bases numbered 5, after V lost 5 bases and J lost 9 bases. The CDR3 here is CASSPGQGTPQHF. DNA of the CDR3: TGTGCCAGCAGTCCGGGACAGGGAACGCCCCAGCATTTT.

The V call is TRBV7-9, the J call TRBJ2-7; possibly TRBD2 for D (6 bases). Trimming took off 3 bases at V and 3 bases at J, with 12 bases between the two ends. The V gene's germline CDR1 is SEHNR and CDR2 FQNEAQ (reference sequence). The CDR3 loop spans 14 amino acids. DNA of the CDR3: TGTGCCAGCAGCTTGGGCGGGGACCACTACGAGCAGTACTTC. Translating gives CASSLGGDHYEQYF.

The V and J genes are TRBV6-1 and TRBJ2-1; D might be TRBD2 (6 bases). The CDR3 length is 14 residues. V was pared by 3 bases and J by 9 bases, with 15 bases between. Per the germline V gene, CDR1 is MNHNS and CDR2 is SASEGT. The CDR3: CASSDVGGNTEQFF. Written as DNA, the CDR3 is TGTGCCAGCAGTGATGTTGGGGGGAACACTGAGCAGTTCTTC.

The chain employs TRBV11-1 and TRBJ2-5, with no clear D. In germline, CDR1 is SGHAT, CDR2 FQDESV (reference sequence). The germline V and J ends were trimmed by 5 bases and 0 bases, with 13 bases remaining between them. The length of the CDR3 is 15 residues. The CDR3 here is CASSRPGSNQETQYF. Written as DNA, the CDR3 is TGTGCCAGCAGCCGACCGGGTTCGAACCAAGAGACCCAGTACTTC.

This chain links TRBV27 with TRBJ2-1; D gene ambiguous. CDR3 size: 14 residues. V lost 5 bases to trimming and J lost 8 bases, with 16 bases between them. CDR1 and CDR2 (germline): MNHEY, SMNVEV (reference sequence). The DNA of the CDR3 is TGTGCCAGCAGTCGCAATCCAGTTATCGATGAGCAGTTCTTC. Amino acid sequence: CASSRNPVIDEQFF.

The chain is built from TRBV27 and TRBJ2-7, with TRBD1 as a possible D gene (5 bases). The V end was cut by 5 bases, the J end by 3 bases, with 11 bases between. Germline values: CDR1 MNHEY, CDR2 SMNVEV (reference sequence). This CDR3 comprises 13 residues. CDR3 protein: CASSLTGFYEQYF. As DNA, the CDR3 is TGTGCCAGCAGTCTAACAGGCTTCTACGAGCAGTACTTC.

CDR3 sequence reads: CAWSVLTDTQYF. CDR3 sequence (DNA): TGTGCCTGGAGTGTACTCACAGATACGCAGTATTTT. The chain links TRBV30 to TRBJ2-3; no clear D. CDR1 is GTSNPN and CDR2 is SVGIG in the germline V gene (reference sequence). CDR3 length equals 12 residues. The V and J ends lost 0 bases and 2 bases respectively, with 3 bases between them.

The chain carries TRBV5-6 and TRBJ1-4; D remains unclear. This CDR3 region has 14 residues. Germline CDR1 and CDR2: SGHDT and YYEEEE. Trimming took off 5 bases at V and 0 bases at J, with 8 bases between the two ends. In DNA form, the CDR3 reads TGTGCCAGCAGTTCAGATGCAACTAATGAAAAACTGTTTTTT. This encodes CASSSDATNEKLFF.

The rearrangement joins TRBV15 to TRBJ2-7; 9 bases map to TRBD1. V was pared by 2 bases and J by 0 bases, with 2 bases of the junction left unmatched. The CDR3 is made up of 15 amino acids. CDR1 is LNHNV, CDR2 YYDKDF, per germline (reference sequence). Written as DNA, the CDR3 is TGTGCCACCAGCAGAACGACAGGGGGCTCCTACGAGCAGTACTTC. It yields the protein CATSRTTGGSYEQYF.

The chain is built from TRBV5-5 and TRBJ1-5, with 7 bases matching TRBD1. With 2 bases clipped from V and 16 bases from J, the junction kept 9 bases outside the gene matches. Germline CDR1 and CDR2: SGHKS and YYEKEE (reference sequence). This CDR3 is built from 12 residues. In DNA, the CDR3 is TGTGCCAGCAGCTTAGGGGACAGCATTATTCATTTT. Translated: CASSLGDSIIHF.

About this clone: The junction departs from the called germline gene at one end, perhaps through a read error. The chain recombines TRBV12-5 with TRBJ2-7; no reliable D call. The CDR3 contains 8 residues. The germline V gene encodes CDR1 LGHNT and CDR2 FRNRAP. CDR3 region: CASGLVGF. CDR3 nucleotides: TGTGCTAGTGGTTTGGTAGGCTTC.